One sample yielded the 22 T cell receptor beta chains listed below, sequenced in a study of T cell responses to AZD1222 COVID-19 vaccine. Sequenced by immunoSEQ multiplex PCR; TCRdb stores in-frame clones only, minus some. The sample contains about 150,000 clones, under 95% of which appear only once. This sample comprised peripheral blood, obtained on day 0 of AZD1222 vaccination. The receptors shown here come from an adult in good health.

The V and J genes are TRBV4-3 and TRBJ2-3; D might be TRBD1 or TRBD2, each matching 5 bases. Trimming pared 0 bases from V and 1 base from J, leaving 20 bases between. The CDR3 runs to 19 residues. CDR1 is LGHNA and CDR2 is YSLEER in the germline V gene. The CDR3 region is CASSQDFGRTGLGTDTQYF. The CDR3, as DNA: TGCGCCAGCAGCCAAGATTTTGGCCGAACAGGACTCGGCACAGATACGCAGTATTTT.

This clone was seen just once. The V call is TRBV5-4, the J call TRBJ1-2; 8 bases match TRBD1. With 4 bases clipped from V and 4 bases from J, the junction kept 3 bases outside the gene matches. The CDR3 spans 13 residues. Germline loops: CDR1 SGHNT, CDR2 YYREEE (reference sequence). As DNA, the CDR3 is TGTGCCAGCAGCAGGGACAGGATCTATGGCTACACCTTC. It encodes CASSRDRIYGYTF.

CDR3 residues: CASSSRGSPYQETQYF. CDR3 coding DNA: TGTGCCAGCAGCTCCCGGGGATCTCCCTACCAAGAGACCCAGTACTTC. The V call is TRBV13, the J call TRBJ2-5, with D possibly TRBD2 on 5 matching bases. The germline V gene has CDR1 PRHDT and CDR2 FYEKMQ (reference sequence). Trimming cost V 4 bases and J 0 bases, with 15 bases left between them. The CDR3 length is 16 residues.

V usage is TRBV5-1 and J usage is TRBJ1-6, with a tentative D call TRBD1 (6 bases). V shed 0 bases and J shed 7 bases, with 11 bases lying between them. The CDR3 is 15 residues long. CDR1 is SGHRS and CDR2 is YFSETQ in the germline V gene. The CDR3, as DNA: TGCGCCAGCAGCTTGGCGGTCCAGGGGAATTCACCCCTCCACTTT. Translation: CASSLAVQGNSPLHF.

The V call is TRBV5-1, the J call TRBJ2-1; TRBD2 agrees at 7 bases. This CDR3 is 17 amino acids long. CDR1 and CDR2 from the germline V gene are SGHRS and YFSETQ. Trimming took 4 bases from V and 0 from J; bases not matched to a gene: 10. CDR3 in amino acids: CASSGKERGSSYNEQFF. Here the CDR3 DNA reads TGCGCCAGCAGCGGAAAAGAGCGGGGAAGCTCCTACAATGAGCAGTTCTTC.

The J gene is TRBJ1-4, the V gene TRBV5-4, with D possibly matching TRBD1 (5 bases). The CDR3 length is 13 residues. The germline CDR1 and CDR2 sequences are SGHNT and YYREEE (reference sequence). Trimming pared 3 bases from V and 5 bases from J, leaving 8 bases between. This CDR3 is CASSSRQNEKLFF. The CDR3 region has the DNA TGTGCCAGCAGCTCACGACAGAATGAAAAACTGTTTTTT.

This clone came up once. The CDR3 here is CASRPRMGYGYTF. The CDR3 coding sequence is TGTGCCAGCAGACCCAGGATGGGGTATGGCTACACCTTC. The rearrangement links TRBV2 to TRBJ1-2; no clear D. The CDR3 is 13 amino acids. Germline CDR1 and CDR2: SNHLY and FYNNEI. Deletions cut 6 bases from V and 5 bases from J, with 13 bases between.

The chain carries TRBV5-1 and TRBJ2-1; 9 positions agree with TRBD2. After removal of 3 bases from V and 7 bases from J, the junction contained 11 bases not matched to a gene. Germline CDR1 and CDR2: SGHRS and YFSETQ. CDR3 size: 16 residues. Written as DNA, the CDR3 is TGCGCCAGCAGCTGGACAGCGGGGGGCCCTAGGAATGAGCAGTTCTTC. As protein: CASSWTAGGPRNEQFF.

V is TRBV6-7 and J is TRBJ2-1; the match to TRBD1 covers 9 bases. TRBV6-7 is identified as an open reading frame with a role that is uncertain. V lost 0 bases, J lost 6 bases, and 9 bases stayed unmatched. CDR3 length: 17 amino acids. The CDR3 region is CASSYSTPGQGSNEQFF. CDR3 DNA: TGTGCCAGCAGTTACTCAACTCCGGGACAGGGCAGCAATGAGCAGTTCTTC.

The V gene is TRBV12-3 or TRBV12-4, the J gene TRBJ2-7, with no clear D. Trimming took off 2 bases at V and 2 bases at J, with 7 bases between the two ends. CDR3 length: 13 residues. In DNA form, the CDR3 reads TGTGCCAGCAGTTTATCCAGAACCTACGAGCAGTACTTC. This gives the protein CASSLSRTYEQYF.

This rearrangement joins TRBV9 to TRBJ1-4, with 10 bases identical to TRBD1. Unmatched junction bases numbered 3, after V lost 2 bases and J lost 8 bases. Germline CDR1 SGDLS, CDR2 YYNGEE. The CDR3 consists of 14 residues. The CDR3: CASSVGTGAEKLFF. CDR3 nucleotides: TGTGCCAGCAGCGTCGGGACAGGGGCGGAAAAACTGTTTTTT.

CDR3 region: CASSLGTGGGNEQFF. The CDR3 DNA reads as TGTGCCAGCAGTCTTGGGACAGGGGGCGGCAATGAGCAGTTCTTC. V gene TRBV27 combines with J gene TRBJ2-1; 12 nucleotides line up with TRBD1. The germline CDR1 and CDR2 sequences are MNHEY and SMNVEV (reference sequence). The CDR3 has 15 amino acids. The trim removed 5 bases at V and 6 bases at J, leaving 5 bases unmatched.

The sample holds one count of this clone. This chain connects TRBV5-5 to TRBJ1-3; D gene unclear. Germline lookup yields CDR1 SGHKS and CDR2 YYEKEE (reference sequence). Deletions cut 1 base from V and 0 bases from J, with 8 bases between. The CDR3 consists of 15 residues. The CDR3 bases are TGTGCCAGCAGCTTGCTGCAGGTCTCTGGAAACACCATATATTTT. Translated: CASSLLQVSGNTIYF.

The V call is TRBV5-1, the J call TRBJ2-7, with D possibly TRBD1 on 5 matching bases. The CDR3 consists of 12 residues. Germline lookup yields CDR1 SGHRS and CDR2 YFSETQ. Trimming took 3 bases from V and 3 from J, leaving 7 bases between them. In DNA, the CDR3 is TGCGCCAGCAGCTCTAGGGGCTACGAGCAGTACTTC. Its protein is CASSSRGYEQYF. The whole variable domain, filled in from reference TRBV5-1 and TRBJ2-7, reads KAGVTQTPRYLIKTRGQQVTLSCSPISGHRSVSWYQQTPGQGLQFLFEYFSETQRNKGNFPGRFSGRQFSNSRSEMNVSTLELGDSALYLCASSSRGYEQYFGPGTRLTVT.

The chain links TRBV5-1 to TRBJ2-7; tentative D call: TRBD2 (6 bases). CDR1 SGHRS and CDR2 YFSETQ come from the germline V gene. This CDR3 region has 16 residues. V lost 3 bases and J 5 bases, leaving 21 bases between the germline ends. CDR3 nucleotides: TGCGCCAGCAGCTATCCTAACGGGAGAGGGTCTCACGAGCAGTACTTC. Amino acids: CASSYPNGRGSHEQYF.

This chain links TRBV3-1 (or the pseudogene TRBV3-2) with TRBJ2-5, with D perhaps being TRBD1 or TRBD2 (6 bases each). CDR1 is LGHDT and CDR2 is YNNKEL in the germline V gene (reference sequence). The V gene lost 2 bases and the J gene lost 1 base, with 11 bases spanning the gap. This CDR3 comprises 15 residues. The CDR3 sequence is CASSQWGATQETQYF. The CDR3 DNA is TGTGCCAGCAGCCAATGGGGGGCAACCCAAGAGACCCAGTACTTC.

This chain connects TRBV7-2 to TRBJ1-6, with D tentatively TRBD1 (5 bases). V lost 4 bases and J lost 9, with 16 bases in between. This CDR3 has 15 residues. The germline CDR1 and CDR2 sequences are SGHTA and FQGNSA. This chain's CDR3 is CASSSGTGLGSPLHF. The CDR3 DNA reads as TGTGCCAGCAGCTCGGGGACGGGATTAGGTTCACCCCTCCACTTT.

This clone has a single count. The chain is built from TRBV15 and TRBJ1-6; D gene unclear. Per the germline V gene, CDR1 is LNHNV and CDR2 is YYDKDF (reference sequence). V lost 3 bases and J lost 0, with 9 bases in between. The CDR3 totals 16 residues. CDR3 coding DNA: TGTGCCACCAGCAGGTCCAGGAGCTCCTATAATTCACCCCTCCACTTT. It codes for CATSRSRSSYNSPLHF.

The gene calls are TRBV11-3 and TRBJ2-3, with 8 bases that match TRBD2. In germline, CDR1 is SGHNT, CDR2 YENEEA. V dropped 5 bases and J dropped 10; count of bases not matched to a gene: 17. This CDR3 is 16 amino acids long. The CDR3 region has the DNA TGTGCCAGCAGCGGAGGGGTAGCGGGATCTATTAGTCCGCAGTATTTT. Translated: CASSGGVAGSISPQYF.

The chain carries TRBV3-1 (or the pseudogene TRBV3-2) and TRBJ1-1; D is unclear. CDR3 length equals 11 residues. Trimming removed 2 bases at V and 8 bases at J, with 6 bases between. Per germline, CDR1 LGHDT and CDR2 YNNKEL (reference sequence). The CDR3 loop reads CASSQLGEAFF. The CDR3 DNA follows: TGTGCCAGCAGCCAACTCGGGGAAGCTTTCTTT.

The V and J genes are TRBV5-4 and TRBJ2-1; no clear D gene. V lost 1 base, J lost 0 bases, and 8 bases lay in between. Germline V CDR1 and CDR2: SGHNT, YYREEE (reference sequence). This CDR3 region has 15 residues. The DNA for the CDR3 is TGTGCCAGCAGCTTGAGCCTTTCCTCCTACAATGAGCAGTTCTTC. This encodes CASSLSLSSYNEQFF.

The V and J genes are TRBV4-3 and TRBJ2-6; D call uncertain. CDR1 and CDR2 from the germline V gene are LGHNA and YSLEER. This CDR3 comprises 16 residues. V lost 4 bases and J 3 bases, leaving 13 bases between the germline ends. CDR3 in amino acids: CASSPRARVGANVLTF. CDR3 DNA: TGCGCCAGCAGCCCCCGGGCCCGAGTTGGGGCCAACGTCCTGACTTTC.